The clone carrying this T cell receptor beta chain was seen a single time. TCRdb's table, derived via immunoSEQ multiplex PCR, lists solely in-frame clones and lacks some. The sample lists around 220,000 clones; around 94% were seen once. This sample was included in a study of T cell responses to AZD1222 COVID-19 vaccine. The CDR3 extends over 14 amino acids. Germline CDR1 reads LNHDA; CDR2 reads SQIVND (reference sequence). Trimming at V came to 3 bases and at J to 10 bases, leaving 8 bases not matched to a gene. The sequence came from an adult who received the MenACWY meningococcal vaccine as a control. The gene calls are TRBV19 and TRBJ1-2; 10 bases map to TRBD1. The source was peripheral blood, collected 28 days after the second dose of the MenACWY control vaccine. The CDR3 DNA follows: TGTGCCAGTAGTATCGGCCCGGGACAGGGGTTCTACACCTTC. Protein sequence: CASSIGPGQGFYTF.